This is a list of T cell receptor beta chains from one sample in a study of cytomegalovirus exposure and HLA in healthy donors. The protocol was immunoSEQ multiplex PCR, while the TCRdb copy is restricted to in-frame clones and leaves out a portion. Its table lists 110,000 to 150,000 clones. Sample: PBMCs. These receptors came from a woman between 18 and 29 years old in good health and CMV-seronegative. The CDR3 runs from the conserved cysteine through the conserved F or W. The order of the fields is J gene, D gene, V gene, CDR3 protein, CDR3 DNA. A D gene is named only where the DNA matches it firmly.

j_call: TRBJ1-4
d_call: NA
v_call: TRBV7-2
cdr3_aa: CASSLGRMGGANEKLFF
cdr3_nt: TGTGCCAGCAGCTTAGGTAGAATGGGAGGAGCTAATGAAAAACTGTTTTTT

j_call: TRBJ2-1
d_call: TRBD2
v_call: TRBV11-3
cdr3_aa: CASSLVGTRPDNEQFF
cdr3_nt: TGTGCCAGCAGCTTAGTGGGGACTAGACCAGACAATGAGCAGTTCTTC

j_call: TRBJ2-5
d_call: TRBD2
v_call: TRBV7-3
cdr3_aa: CASSLMGLAEETQYF
cdr3_nt: TGTGCCAGCAGCTTAATGGGACTAGCGGAAGAGACCCAGTACTTC

j_call: TRBJ1-4
d_call: TRBD1
v_call: TRBV5-1
cdr3_aa: CASSTRQGAGEKLFF
cdr3_nt: TGCGCCAGCAGCACCCGACAGGGGGCGGGTGAAAAACTGTTTTTT

j_call: TRBJ2-1
d_call: TRBD2
v_call: TRBV7-7
cdr3_aa: CASSLVSRGAGGSNEQFF
cdr3_nt: TGTGCTAGCAGCTTAGTCTCCCGAGGGGCGGGAGGCAGCAATGAGCAGTTCTTC

j_call: TRBJ2-5
d_call: NA
v_call: TRBV5-1
cdr3_aa: CASSLAQDYQETQYF
cdr3_nt: TGCGCCAGCAGCTTGGCCCAGGACTACCAAGAGACCCAGTACTTC

j_call: TRBJ2-3
d_call: TRBD2
v_call: TRBV4-1
cdr3_aa: CASSQDSGLAGRTDTQYF
cdr3_nt: TGCGCCAGCAGCCAAGATTCAGGGCTAGCGGGACGCACAGATACGCAGTATTTT

j_call: TRBJ2-7
d_call: TRBD1
v_call: TRBV6-5
cdr3_aa: CASSYSNRGLNEQYF
cdr3_nt: TGTGCCAGCAGTTACTCGAACAGGGGGCTTAACGAGCAGTACTTC

j_call: TRBJ1-1
d_call: NA
v_call: TRBV29-1
cdr3_aa: CSVEEGYNTEAFF
cdr3_nt: TGCAGCGTTGAGGAGGGGTATAACACTGAAGCTTTCTTT

j_call: TRBJ1-1
d_call: NA
v_call: TRBV5-1
cdr3_aa: CASSLAGNTEAFF
cdr3_nt: TGCGCCAGCAGCTTGGCCGGGAACACTGAAGCTTTCTTT

j_call: TRBJ2-1
d_call: TRBD2
v_call: TRBV7-3
cdr3_aa: CASSLNSLGLAGENEQFF
cdr3_nt: TGTGCCAGCAGCTTAAATAGTTTGGGGCTAGCGGGAGAAAATGAGCAGTTCTTC

j_call: TRBJ2-5
d_call: TRBD2
v_call: TRBV4-1
cdr3_aa: CASSFFSGTSGHQETQYF
cdr3_nt: TGCGCCAGCAGCTTCTTCTCCGGGACTAGCGGGCACCAAGAGACCCAGTACTTC

j_call: TRBJ1-2
d_call: TRBD1
v_call: TRBV30
cdr3_aa: CAYTTGPYGYTF
cdr3_nt: TGTGCCTATACGACAGGGCCCTATGGCTACACCTTC

j_call: TRBJ1-2
d_call: NA
v_call: TRBV2
cdr3_aa: CASSNTLNYGYTF
cdr3_nt: TGTGCCAGCAGTAACACCTTAAACTATGGCTACACCTTC

j_call: TRBJ2-7
d_call: TRBD2
v_call: TRBV14
cdr3_aa: CASSRRREGVYEQYF
cdr3_nt: TGTGCCAGCAGCCGGCGGCGGGAGGGGGTCTACGAGCAGTACTTC

j_call: TRBJ2-1
d_call: TRBD2
v_call: TRBV4-1
cdr3_aa: CASSQGERGSYNEQFF
cdr3_nt: TGCGCCAGCAGCCAAGGAGAGCGGGGGTCCTACAATGAGCAGTTCTTC

j_call: TRBJ1-6
d_call: NA
v_call: TRBV7-2
cdr3_aa: CASSSPIGGHYNSPLHF
cdr3_nt: TGTGCCAGCAGCTCGCCTATAGGTGGACATTATAATTCACCCCTCCACTTT

j_call: TRBJ2-2
d_call: NA
v_call: TRBV9
cdr3_aa: CASSPTANTGELFF
cdr3_nt: TGTGCCAGCAGCCCCACAGCGAACACCGGGGAGCTGTTTTTT

j_call: TRBJ2-3
d_call: NA
v_call: TRBV30
cdr3_aa: CAWSVGTIYTDTQYF
cdr3_nt: TGTGCCTGGAGTGTAGGGACAATCTACACAGATACGCAGTATTTT

j_call: TRBJ2-7
d_call: NA
v_call: TRBV9
cdr3_aa: CASSVGRGMGEQYF
cdr3_nt: TGTGCCAGCAGCGTCGGGCGCGGGATGGGCGAGCAGTACTTC

j_call: TRBJ1-2
d_call: NA
v_call: TRBV19
cdr3_aa: CASSIASGALTF
cdr3_nt: TGTGCCAGTAGTATAGCATCAGGGGCTCTGACCTTC

j_call: TRBJ2-3
d_call: TRBD1
v_call: TRBV6-1
cdr3_aa: CASSKERQGWTDTQYF
cdr3_nt: TGTGCCAGCAGTAAAGAGAGACAGGGATGGACAGATACGCAGTATTTT

j_call: TRBJ2-7
d_call: TRBD1
v_call: TRBV29-1
cdr3_aa: CSVVGWDSYEQYF
cdr3_nt: TGCAGCGTTGTGGGATGGGACAGCTACGAGCAGTACTTC

j_call: TRBJ2-5
d_call: NA
v_call: TRBV5-1
cdr3_aa: CASSLGRGAGETQYF
cdr3_nt: TGCGCCAGCAGCTTGGGTCGGGGGGCAGGAGAGACCCAGTACTTC

j_call: TRBJ1-2
d_call: NA
v_call: TRBV7-9
cdr3_aa: CASSLGGRDGYTF
cdr3_nt: TGTGCCAGCAGCCTCGGAGGTAGGGATGGCTACACCTTC

j_call: TRBJ2-7
d_call: TRBD1
v_call: TRBV5-1
cdr3_aa: CASSLNTGAAYEQYF
cdr3_nt: TGCGCCAGCAGCTTGAACACAGGGGCCGCGTACGAGCAGTACTTC

j_call: TRBJ1-2
d_call: TRBD1
v_call: TRBV9
cdr3_aa: CASSAGGSGYTF
cdr3_nt: TGTGCCAGCAGCGCAGGGGGCAGTGGCTACACCTTC

j_call: TRBJ1-4
d_call: NA
v_call: TRBV4-2
cdr3_aa: CASSQMQTGPNEKLFF
cdr3_nt: TGTGCCAGCAGCCAAATGCAGACAGGCCCTAATGAAAAACTGTTTTTT

j_call: TRBJ1-2
d_call: TRBD1
v_call: TRBV18
cdr3_aa: CASSTVGGNYGYTF
cdr3_nt: TGTGCCAGCTCAACGGTAGGGGGCAACTATGGCTACACCTTC

j_call: TRBJ1-2
d_call: NA
v_call: TRBV5-1
cdr3_aa: CASSSTQGGYGYTF
cdr3_nt: TGCGCCAGCAGCTCCACCCAAGGGGGCTATGGCTACACCTTC

j_call: TRBJ2-5
d_call: NA
v_call: TRBV9
cdr3_aa: CASSGRGSERETQYF
cdr3_nt: TGTGCCAGCAGCGGACGGGGATCGGAAAGGGAGACCCAGTACTTC

j_call: TRBJ1-3
d_call: NA
v_call: TRBV9
cdr3_aa: CASSVDGGGSGNTIYF
cdr3_nt: TGTGCCAGCAGCGTAGATGGGGGGGGCTCTGGAAACACCATATATTTT

j_call: TRBJ2-7
d_call: NA
v_call: TRBV11-2
cdr3_aa: CASLSGMGLSSYEQYF
cdr3_nt: TGTGCCAGCTTGTCCGGGATGGGCCTTAGCTCCTACGAGCAGTACTTC

j_call: TRBJ1-2
d_call: NA
v_call: TRBV19
cdr3_aa: CASSRDIVNYGYTF
cdr3_nt: TGTGCCAGTAGCAGGGACATTGTTAACTATGGCTACACCTTC

j_call: TRBJ1-4
d_call: TRBD1
v_call: TRBV9
cdr3_aa: CASSVGTDRGWEKLFF
cdr3_nt: TGTGCCAGCAGCGTAGGCACGGACAGGGGATGGGAAAAACTGTTTTTT

j_call: TRBJ2-1
d_call: NA
v_call: TRBV7-3
cdr3_aa: CASSLSDQGNEQFF
cdr3_nt: TGTGCCAGCAGCTTATCGGACCAGGGGAATGAGCAGTTCTTC

j_call: TRBJ1-2
d_call: NA
v_call: TRBV5-1
cdr3_aa: CASSPFPGRGNYGYTF
cdr3_nt: TGCGCCAGCAGCCCGTTCCCCGGCCGGGGGAACTATGGCTACACCTTC

j_call: TRBJ2-5
d_call: NA
v_call: TRBV5-1
cdr3_aa: CASSFDRFSETQYF
cdr3_nt: TGCGCCAGCAGCTTTGATCGGTTTTCGGAGACCCAGTACTTC

j_call: TRBJ1-5
d_call: NA
v_call: TRBV6-1
cdr3_aa: CASSENMSNQPQHF
cdr3_nt: TGTGCCAGCAGTGAAAACATGAGCAATCAGCCCCAGCATTTT

j_call: TRBJ1-2
d_call: NA
v_call: TRBV7-9
cdr3_aa: CASRKGGLAGRDGYTF
cdr3_nt: TGTGCCAGCAGAAAGGGTGGTCTAGCTGGTCGAGATGGCTACACCTTC

j_call: TRBJ2-7
d_call: TRBD2
v_call: TRBV6-5
cdr3_aa: CASSYSTLAGAYEQYF
cdr3_nt: TGTGCCAGCAGTTACTCGACACTAGCGGGAGCGTACGAGCAGTACTTC

j_call: TRBJ2-7
d_call: TRBD1
v_call: TRBV2
cdr3_aa: CASSDGQGRYEQYF
cdr3_nt: TGTGCCAGCAGTGACGGACAGGGGCGGTACGAGCAGTACTTC

j_call: TRBJ2-2
d_call: TRBD2
v_call: TRBV18
cdr3_aa: CASSPPLGSGNEPGELFF
cdr3_nt: TGTGCCAGCTCACCACCTTTGGGGAGCGGGAACGAACCCGGGGAGCTGTTTTTT

j_call: TRBJ2-1
d_call: TRBD2
v_call: TRBV30
cdr3_aa: CAWSPLAGEAYNEQFF
cdr3_nt: TGTGCCTGGAGTCCACTAGCGGGAGAAGCCTACAATGAGCAGTTCTTC

j_call: TRBJ2-7
d_call: NA
v_call: TRBV18
cdr3_aa: CASSPMGLAGGEQYF
cdr3_nt: TGTGCCAGCTCACCTATGGGTTTGGCCGGAGGCGAGCAGTACTTC

j_call: TRBJ1-1
d_call: NA
v_call: TRBV11-1
cdr3_aa: CASSQYTEAFF
cdr3_nt: TGTGCCAGCAGCCAGTACACTGAAGCTTTCTTT

j_call: TRBJ1-2
d_call: TRBD1
v_call: TRBV19
cdr3_aa: CASSPNRDRVDGYTF
cdr3_nt: TGTGCCAGTAGCCCGAACCGGGACAGGGTGGATGGCTACACCTTC

j_call: TRBJ2-1
d_call: TRBD2
v_call: TRBV7-2
cdr3_aa: CASGRQREGSEQFF
cdr3_nt: TGTGCCAGCGGGAGACAGCGGGAGGGCAGTGAGCAGTTCTTC

j_call: TRBJ2-1
d_call: NA
v_call: TRBV28
cdr3_aa: CASSFENEQFF
cdr3_nt: TGTGCCAGCAGTTTCGAGAATGAGCAGTTCTTC

j_call: TRBJ2-1
d_call: TRBD1
v_call: TRBV7-3
cdr3_aa: CASSLDRDNEQFF
cdr3_nt: TGTGCCAGCAGCTTGGACAGGGACAATGAGCAGTTCTTC

j_call: TRBJ2-1
d_call: NA
v_call: TRBV14
cdr3_aa: CASSQVVGGSYNEQFF
cdr3_nt: TGTGCCAGCAGCCAAGTGGTCGGGGGCTCCTACAATGAGCAGTTCTTC

j_call: TRBJ2-5
d_call: NA
v_call: TRBV11-2
cdr3_aa: CASSFRAGRETQYF
cdr3_nt: TGTGCCAGCAGCTTTCGAGCAGGCCGGGAGACCCAGTACTTC

j_call: TRBJ2-3
d_call: NA
v_call: TRBV18
cdr3_aa: CASSPPAGPDTQYF
cdr3_nt: TGTGCCAGCTCACCACCCGCGGGGCCAGATACGCAGTATTTT

j_call: TRBJ2-3
d_call: TRBD2
v_call: TRBV6-5
cdr3_aa: CASRTGTSGTDTQYF
cdr3_nt: TGTGCCAGCAGAACCGGGACTAGCGGTACAGATACGCAGTATTTT